Listed below are T cell receptor beta chains from one sample, sequenced in a study of cytomegalovirus exposure and HLA in healthy donors. The data were produced by immunoSEQ multiplex PCR, yet TCRdb's version contains in-frame clones alone and is incomplete. This sample yields 100,000 to 150,000 clones, of which around 73% are seen a single time; 1.3% to 1.5% belongs to the top ten. The sequencing input was PBMCs. Receptors originate from a female donor in good health and CMV-seronegative. Both conserved end residues are part of each CDR3. Each record gives: J gene, D gene, clone size, V gene, CDR3 protein, CDR3 DNA. D genes are given only for firm matches. Not every row has a clone size; where given, it reads once, few, many or a size class.

>TRBJ1-3|.|once|TRBV7-9
CASSLNPGTTGNTIYF
TGTGCCAGCAGCTTAAATCCCGGGACTACCGGAAACACCATATATTTT
>TRBJ2-7|TRBD2|.|TRBV19
CASSSRTSAPYEQYF
TGTGCCAGTAGTTCGCGGACTAGCGCGCCCTACGAGCAGTACTTC
>TRBJ1-2|.|.|TRBV19
CASSIRGAGYTF
TGTGCCAGTAGTATTCGCGGGGCTGGCTACACCTTC
>TRBJ2-5|TRBD2|.|TRBV29-1
CSVLLLAGKYQETQYF
TGCAGCGTCTTACTACTAGCGGGGAAGTACCAAGAGACCCAGTACTTC
>TRBJ1-6|TRBD1|.|TRBV19
CATSTGSNSPLHF
TGTGCCACCTCGACAGGGTCGAATTCACCCCTCCACTTT
>TRBJ1-3|.|.|TRBV27
CASSSTPAHSGNTIYF
TGTGCCAGCAGTTCTACCCCCGCCCACTCTGGAAACACCATATATTTT
>TRBJ2-7|.|.|TRBV27
CASSLYGRGRASYEQYF
TGTGCCAGCAGTTTATATGGGCGGGGCAGGGCGTCCTACGAGCAGTACTTC
>TRBJ2-2|.|.|TRBV6-5
CASLSANTGELFF
TGTGCCAGTCTTAGCGCGAACACCGGGGAGCTGTTTTTT
>TRBJ2-1|TRBD2|medium-sized|TRBV4-3
CASSSLAGEDNEQFF
TGCGCCAGCAGCTCCCTAGCGGGGGAGGACAATGAGCAGTTCTTC
>TRBJ2-3|TRBD1|once|TRBV9
CASSSGQGVYTQYF
TGTGCCAGCAGTTCGGGACAGGGGGTGTATACGCAGTATTTT
>TRBJ1-4|.|.|TRBV5-8
CASSLFQGNEKLFF
TGTGCCAGCAGCTTGTTCCAGGGGAATGAAAAACTGTTTTTT
>TRBJ2-4|.|.|TRBV21-1
CASSTNSSKNIQYF
TGTGCCAGCAGCACCAACAGTTCCAAAAACATTCAGTACTTC
>TRBJ2-3|.|once|TRBV7-2
CASSLASADTQYF
TGTGCCAGCAGCTTAGCATCGGCAGATACGCAGTATTTT
>TRBJ2-7|TRBD1|few|TRBV19
CASSIQGEYEQYF
TGTGCCAGTAGTATCCAGGGGGAGTACGAGCAGTACTTC
>TRBJ2-1|TRBD2|once|TRBV7-2
CASSPWTSGRAHEQFF
TGTGCCAGCAGCCCCTGGACTAGCGGGAGGGCGCATGAGCAGTTCTTC
>TRBJ1-2|TRBD1|.|TRBV4-3
CASSRQGLGYGYTF
TGCGCCAGCAGCCGACAGGGATTGGGGTATGGCTACACCTTC
>TRBJ2-1|TRBD2|.|TRBV18
CASSPPGLAGYEQFF
TGTGCCAGCTCACCCCCGGGACTAGCGGGATACGAGCAGTTCTTC
>TRBJ1-1|TRBD1|.|TRBV4-1
CASSHPFTGAGTEAFF
TGCGCCAGCAGCCACCCATTCACAGGGGCGGGCACTGAAGCTTTCTTT
>TRBJ1-1|TRBD1|.|TRBV5-1
CASSLRGQGAFEAFF
TGCGCCAGCAGCTTGCGCGGACAGGGGGCATTTGAAGCTTTCTTT
>TRBJ2-7|TRBD1|.|TRBV7-8
CASSFNRGPSYEQYF
TGTGCCAGCAGCTTTAACAGGGGCCCCTCCTACGAGCAGTACTTC
>TRBJ2-7|TRBD2|.|TRBV4-3
CASSQAQLAGSQQYF
TGCGCCAGCAGCCAGGCCCAACTAGCGGGGAGCCAGCAGTACTTC
>TRBJ1-4|.|.|TRBV6-1
CASSRGGGINEKLFF
TGTGCCAGCAGTCGTGGGGGGGGCATTAATGAAAAACTGTTTTTT
>TRBJ1-2|.|.|TRBV29-1
CSVPTGNYGYTF
TGCAGCGTCCCGACGGGAAACTATGGCTACACCTTC
>TRBJ2-3|.|.|TRBV7-9
CASSLGQSDTQYF
TGTGCCAGCAGCTTAGGTCAGTCAGATACGCAGTATTTT
>TRBJ1-5|TRBD1|few|TRBV4-2
CASSQVGGGAEQPQHF
TGTGCCAGCAGCCAAGTCGGAGGGGGCGCGGAGCAGCCCCAGCATTTT
>TRBJ1-4|.|.|TRBV30
CAWAYGGETEKLFF
TGTGCCTGGGCCTATGGGGGGGAGACGGAAAAACTGTTTTTT
>TRBJ1-5|TRBD1|.|TRBV28
CASSPGTGGSNQPQHF
TGTGCCAGCAGTCCCGGGACAGGGGGAAGCAATCAGCCCCAGCATTTT
>TRBJ2-3|TRBD1|.|TRBV28
CASSLGQGPDTQYF
TGTGCCAGCAGTTTAGGACAGGGTCCAGATACGCAGTATTTT
>TRBJ2-7|.|.|TRBV6-1
CASSEEFWYEQYF
TGTGCCAGCAGTGAGGAGTTCTGGTACGAGCAGTACTTC
>TRBJ2-1|.|.|TRBV5-1
CASSLSFHTTQNNEQFF
TGCGCCAGCAGCTTGAGTTTCCACACTACACAAAACAATGAGCAGTTCTTC
>TRBJ1-1|.|once|TRBV7-9
CSSSPNGRGGTEAFF
TGTTCCAGCAGCCCGAATGGGAGGGGAGGGACTGAAGCTTTCTTT
>TRBJ2-7|TRBD1|.|TRBV28
CASSTAGTGVWYEQYF
TGTGCCAGCAGTACCGCCGGGACAGGGGTCTGGTACGAGCAGTACTTC
>TRBJ2-7|.|few|TRBV19
CASSAFRGVGGGEQYF
TGTGCCAGTAGTGCGTTTAGGGGTGTGGGCGGCGGCGAGCAGTACTTC
>TRBJ1-2|.|.|TRBV28
CASSENRARYGYTF
TGTGCCAGCAGTGAAAACAGGGCCCGCTATGGCTACACCTTC
>TRBJ2-3|TRBD1|once|TRBV5-4
CASSAPGGTGTQYF
TGTGCCAGCAGCGCCCCCGGGGGGACAGGGACGCAGTATTTT
>TRBJ2-1|TRBD2|.|TRBV14
CASSALAGGGEQFF
TGTGCCAGCAGCGCCCTAGCGGGAGGCGGTGAGCAGTTCTTC
>TRBJ2-4|TRBD2|.|TRBV19
CASSNPLAGGLGWAKNIQYF
TGTGCCAGTAGTAACCCCCTAGCGGGAGGTTTAGGATGGGCCAAAAACATTCAGTACTTC
>TRBJ2-1|.|few|TRBV4-3
CASSQDSDNEQFF
TGCGCCAGCAGCCAAGATAGCGATAATGAGCAGTTCTTC
>TRBJ2-6|TRBD1|.|TRBV4-2
CASSQDTGTGASGANVLTF
TGTGCCAGCAGCCAGGATACCGGGACAGGGGCGTCTGGGGCCAACGTCCTGACTTTC
>TRBJ2-3|.|.|TRBV28
CASVGGVTDTQYF
TGTGCCAGCGTGGGCGGGGTCACAGATACGCAGTATTTT
>TRBJ1-1|.|.|TRBV4-3
CASSQDRNGQGLEAFF
TGCGCCAGCAGCCAAGATAGAAATGGGCAGGGGCTTGAAGCTTTCTTT
>TRBJ2-3|.|.|TRBV15
CATNPGHLSTDTQYF
TGTGCCACCAACCCGGGACACCTTAGCACAGATACGCAGTATTTT
>TRBJ2-3|TRBD2|.|TRBV19
CASSIDPGGEDTQYF
TGTGCCAGTAGTATAGATCCGGGGGGGGAAGATACGCAGTATTTT
>TRBJ2-6|.|.|TRBV27
CASSLFSGANVLTF
TGTGCCAGCAGTCTCTTCTCTGGGGCCAACGTCCTGACTTTC
>TRBJ2-2|.|.|TRBV11-2
CASTLTRGSTGELFF
TGTGCCAGCACCCTGACCAGGGGATCCACCGGGGAGCTGTTTTTT
>TRBJ2-5|TRBD2|.|TRBV7-6
CASSFGGEETQYF
TGTGCCAGCAGCTTTGGGGGGGAAGAGACCCAGTACTTC
>TRBJ1-4|.|.|TRBV28
CASSSTGLKEKLFF
TGTGCCAGCAGTTCCACAGGGCTGAAGGAAAAACTGTTTTTT
>TRBJ2-5|.|.|TRBV19
CASSIDEEETQYF
TGTGCCAGTAGTATAGACGAGGAAGAGACCCAGTACTTC
>TRBJ1-6|.|.|TRBV30
CAWSPGHTGSPLHF
TGTGCCTGGAGTCCGGGACACACTGGTTCACCCCTCCACTTT
>TRBJ2-2|.|.|TRBV10-2
CASSVFLNTGELFF
TGCGCCAGCAGTGTCTTTTTAAACACCGGGGAGCTGTTTTTT
>TRBJ1-5|TRBD1|.|TRBV4-3
CASSQDAGGEQPQHF
TGCGCCAGCAGCCAAGATGCAGGGGGCGAACAGCCCCAGCATTTT
>TRBJ2-1|TRBD2|.|TRBV6-1
CASKLSGGGFNEQFF
TGTGCCAGCAAACTTAGCGGGGGCGGGTTCAATGAGCAGTTCTTC
>TRBJ1-5|TRBD1|.|TRBV4-1
CASSYGTDRNQPQHF
TGCGCCAGCAGCTATGGGACAGATCGGAATCAGCCCCAGCATTTT
>TRBJ2-5|TRBD1|.|TRBV7-8
CASSSGQGGETQYF
TGTGCCAGCAGCTCGGGACAGGGCGGGGAGACCCAGTACTTC